The rows below give T cell receptor beta chains drawn from one sample of a study of cytomegalovirus exposure and HLA in healthy donors. Assay: immunoSEQ multiplex PCR; the TCRdb copy retains only in-frame clones and omits some. The data contain some 63,000 clones, 65% to 90% of them singletons. What was sequenced was PBMCs. These TCRs come from a human donor in good health. Both conserved end residues are part of each CDR3. D genes are given only for firm matches. Only some rows state a clone size, as once, few, many or a class for expanded clones.

CASSRWQVARNQPQHF,TGTGCCAGTAGTCGTTGGCAGGTGGCTCGCAATCAGCCCCAGCATTTT,TRBV19,-,-,TRBJ1-5
CASSQGSGGLYEQYF,TGCGCCAGCAGCCAAGGTTCAGGGGGGTTATACGAGCAGTACTTC,TRBV4-3,-,-,TRBJ2-7
CSVDPTGTGNTIYF,TGCAGCGTAGACCCGACAGGGACTGGAAACACCATATATTTT,TRBV29-1,TRBD1,-,TRBJ1-3
CASSGGPDTGELFF,TGTGCCAGCAGTGGGGGGCCGGACACCGGGGAGCTGTTTTTT,TRBV6-4,-,-,TRBJ2-2
CSVVDRGLGNTIYF,TGCAGCGTTGTAGACAGGGGGCTCGGAAACACCATATATTTT,TRBV29-1,TRBD1,-,TRBJ1-3
CASINIGRSTAGYEQYF,TGTGCCAGCATCAATATTGGTCGATCGACAGCGGGATACGAGCAGTACTTC,TRBV27,TRBD2,-,TRBJ2-7
CASSLALRAKNTDTQYF,TGTGCCAGCAGCTTAGCACTCAGGGCCAAAAACACAGATACGCAGTATTTT,TRBV7-8,-,-,TRBJ2-3
CASSEGQGESYEQYF,TGTGCCAGCAGCGAGGGACAGGGAGAGTCCTACGAGCAGTACTTC,TRBV2,TRBD1,-,TRBJ2-7
CASSLGTGGTETQYF,TGTGCCAGCAGCCTTGGGACAGGGGGCACCGAGACCCAGTACTTC,TRBV9,TRBD1,-,TRBJ2-5
CASSQNRDRFISTEAFF,TGTGCCAGCAGCCAAAACCGGGACAGGTTTATTTCCACTGAAGCTTTCTTT,TRBV4-2,TRBD1,few,TRBJ1-1
CASSRASQGLAGDSEQFF,TGCGCCAGCAGCAGGGCCTCCCAAGGACTAGCGGGGGACAGTGAGCAGTTCTTC,TRBV5-1,TRBD2,-,TRBJ2-1
CASSLLTGNMNTEAFF,TGTGCCAGCAGCTTGCTGACAGGAAACATGAACACTGAAGCTTTCTTT,TRBV5-6,-,-,TRBJ1-1
CASSREVWFGGTQYF,TGTGCCAGCAGTAGAGAAGTTTGGTTCGGGGGGACCCAGTACTTC,TRBV6-5,-,-,TRBJ2-5
CTSSPATDETQYF,TGTACCAGCTCACCGGCGACAGATGAGACCCAGTACTTC,TRBV18,-,-,TRBJ2-5
CASSQDGQGAQPQHF,TGCGCCAGCAGCCAAGACGGACAGGGGGCCCAGCCCCAGCATTTT,TRBV4-1,TRBD1,-,TRBJ1-5
CASSLLLGGAAEQYF,TGTGCCAGCAGCTTATTATTGGGAGGAGCTGCCGAGCAGTACTTC,TRBV7-8,-,-,TRBJ2-7
CASSRQGNTEAFF,TGTGCCAGCAGCAGACAGGGGAACACTGAAGCTTTCTTT,TRBV6-6,TRBD1,once,TRBJ1-1
CASSSKGPENYNSPLHF,TGCGCCAGCAGCTCCAAAGGCCCGGAGAACTATAATTCACCCCTCCACTTT,TRBV23-1,-,-,TRBJ1-6
CASKGDNNQPQHF,TGTGCCAGCAAAGGGGACAACAATCAGCCCCAGCATTTT,TRBV2,-,-,TRBJ1-5
CASSEEDRGGSDTQYF,TGTGCCAGCAGCGAAGAGGACAGGGGGGGATCAGATACGCAGTATTTT,TRBV9,TRBD1,-,TRBJ2-3
CASSRTSGRPTYNEQFF,TGTGCCAGCAGCCGGACTAGCGGGAGGCCGACCTACAATGAGCAGTTCTTC,TRBV11-1,TRBD2,-,TRBJ2-1
CACQITVWGGLGAFF,TGTGCCTGTCAAATAACGGTTTGGGGGGGATTGGGAGCTTTCTTT,TRBV30,-,-,TRBJ1-1
CASSLGQGLDEQFF,TGTGCCAGCAGCTTGGGACAGGGGCTAGATGAGCAGTTCTTC,TRBV7-9,TRBD1,-,TRBJ2-1
CASKQGNANYGYTF,TGTGCCAGCAAACAGGGGAACGCTAACTATGGCTACACCTTC,TRBV7-2,TRBD1,-,TRBJ1-2